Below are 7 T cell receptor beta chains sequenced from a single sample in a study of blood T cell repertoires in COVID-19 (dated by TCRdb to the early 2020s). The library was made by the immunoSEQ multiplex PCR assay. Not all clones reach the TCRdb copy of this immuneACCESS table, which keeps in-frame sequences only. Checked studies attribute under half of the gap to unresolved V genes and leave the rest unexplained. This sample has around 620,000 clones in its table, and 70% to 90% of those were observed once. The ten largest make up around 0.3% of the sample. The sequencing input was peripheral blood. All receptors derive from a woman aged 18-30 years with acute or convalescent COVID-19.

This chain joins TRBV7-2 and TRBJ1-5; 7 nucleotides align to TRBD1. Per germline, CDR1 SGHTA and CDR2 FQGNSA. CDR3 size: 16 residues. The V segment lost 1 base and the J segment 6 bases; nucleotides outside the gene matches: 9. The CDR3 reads CASSLVGTALGQPQHF. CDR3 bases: TGTGCCAGCAGCTTAGTGGGGACAGCGCTCGGTCAGCCCCAGCATTTT.

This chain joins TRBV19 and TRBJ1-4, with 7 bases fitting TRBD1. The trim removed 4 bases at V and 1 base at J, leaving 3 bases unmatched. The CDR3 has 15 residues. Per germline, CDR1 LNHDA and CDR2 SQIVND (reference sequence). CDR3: CASSTRDRTNEKLFF. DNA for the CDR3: TGTGCCAGTAGTACCAGGGACAGAACTAATGAAAAACTGTTTTTT.

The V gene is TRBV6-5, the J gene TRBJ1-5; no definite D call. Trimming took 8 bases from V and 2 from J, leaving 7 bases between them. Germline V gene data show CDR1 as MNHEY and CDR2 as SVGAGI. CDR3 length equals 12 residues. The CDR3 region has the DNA TGTGCCAGCGTGGAGGGCAATCAGCCCCAGCATTTT. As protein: CASVEGNQPQHF.

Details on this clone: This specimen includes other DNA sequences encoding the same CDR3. CDR3 DNA: TGTGCCAGCAGCCCTGGGACAGGTTACGAGCAGTACTTC. This encodes CASSPGTGYEQYF. J is TRBJ2-7 and V is TRBV3-1 (or the pseudogene TRBV3-2), with TRBD1 matching 8 bases. The CDR3 totals 13 residues. In germline, CDR1 is LGHDT, CDR2 YNNKEL (reference sequence). The junction had 3 bases not matched to a gene; V was cut back by 4 bases and J by 4 bases.

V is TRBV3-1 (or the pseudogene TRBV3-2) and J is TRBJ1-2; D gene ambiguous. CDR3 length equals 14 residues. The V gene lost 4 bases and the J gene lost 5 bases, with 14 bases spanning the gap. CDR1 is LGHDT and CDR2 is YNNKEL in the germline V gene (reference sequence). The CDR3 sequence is CASSPWEGPYGYTF. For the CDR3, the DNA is TGTGCCAGCAGCCCGTGGGAGGGCCCTTATGGCTACACCTTC.

CDR3 in DNA: TGTGCCAGCAGCCAACTAGCGGGGTTTGGAACCGGGGAGCTGTTTTTT. Its protein product is CASSQLAGFGTGELFF. J is TRBJ2-2 and V is TRBV3-1 (or the pseudogene TRBV3-2), with TRBD2 matching 9 bases. Looked up from germline, CDR1 is LGHDT and CDR2 is YNNKEL (reference sequence). V shed 2 bases and J 5 bases; nucleotides not matched to a gene: 6. CDR3 length: 16 amino acids.

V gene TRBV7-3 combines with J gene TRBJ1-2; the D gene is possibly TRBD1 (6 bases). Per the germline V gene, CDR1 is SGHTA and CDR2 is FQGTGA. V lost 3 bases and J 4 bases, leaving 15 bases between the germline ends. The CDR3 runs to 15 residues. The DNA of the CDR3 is TGTGCCAGCAGCTTGGACCCAGTGGGGGCCTATGGCTACACCTTC. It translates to CASSLDPVGAYGYTF.